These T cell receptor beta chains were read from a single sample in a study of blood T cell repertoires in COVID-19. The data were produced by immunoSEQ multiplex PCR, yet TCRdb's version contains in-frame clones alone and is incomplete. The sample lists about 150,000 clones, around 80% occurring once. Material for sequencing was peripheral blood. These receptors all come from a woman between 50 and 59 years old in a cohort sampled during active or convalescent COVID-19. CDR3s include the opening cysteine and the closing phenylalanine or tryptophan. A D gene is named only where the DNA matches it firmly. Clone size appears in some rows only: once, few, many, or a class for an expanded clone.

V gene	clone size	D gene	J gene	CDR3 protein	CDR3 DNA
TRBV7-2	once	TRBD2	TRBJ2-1	CASSLAPNGGANEQFF	TGTGCCAGCAGCTTAGCGCCCAACGGGGGGGCCAATGAGCAGTTCTTC
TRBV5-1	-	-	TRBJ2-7	CASSLSTGSFNEQYF	TGCGCCAGCAGCTTGTCAACAGGGTCCTTCAACGAGCAGTACTTC
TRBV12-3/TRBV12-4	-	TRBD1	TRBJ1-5	CASSPTGRQPQHF	TGTGCCAGCAGTCCGACAGGGAGGCAGCCCCAGCATTTT
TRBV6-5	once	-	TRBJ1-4	CASRKGQRTNEKLFF	TGTGCCAGCAGAAAAGGACAGCGAACTAATGAAAAACTGTTTTTT
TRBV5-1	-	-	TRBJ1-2	CASSATEGAGGYTF	TGCGCCAGCAGCGCCACTGAGGGAGCTGGTGGCTACACCTTC
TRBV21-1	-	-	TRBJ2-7	CATNYEQYF	TGTGCCACCAACTACGAGCAGTACTTC
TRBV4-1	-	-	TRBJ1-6	CASSQGQWEDSPLHF	TGCGCCAGCAGCCAAGGACAGTGGGAAGACTCACCCCTCCACTTT
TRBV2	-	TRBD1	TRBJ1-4	CASSRDRGKEKLFF	TGTGCCAGCAGTAGGGACAGGGGAAAGGAAAAACTGTTTTTT
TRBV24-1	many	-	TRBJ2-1	CATSHSKNNEQFF	TGTGCCACCAGCCATTCTAAAAACAATGAGCAGTTCTTC
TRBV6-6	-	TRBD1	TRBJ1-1	CASSSRTGENTEAFF	TGTGCCAGCAGTTCCCGGACAGGGGAGAACACTGAAGCTTTCTTT
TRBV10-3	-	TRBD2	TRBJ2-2	CAIRGTSVNTGELFF	TGTGCCATCAGGGGTACTAGCGTGAACACCGGGGAGCTGTTTTTT
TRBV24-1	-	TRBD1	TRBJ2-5	CATSDYQQGYETQYF	TGTGCCACCAGTGATTATCAACAGGGGTACGAGACCCAGTACTTC
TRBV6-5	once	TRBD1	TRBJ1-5	CATQPGTGYQPQHF	TGTGCCACTCAACCCGGGACAGGGTATCAGCCCCAGCATTTT
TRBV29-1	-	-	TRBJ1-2	CSVAMGGRDYGYTF	TGCAGCGTCGCTATGGGGGGTAGGGACTATGGCTACACCTTC
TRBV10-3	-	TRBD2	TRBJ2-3	CAISESGLAGAKDTQYF	TGTGCCATCAGTGAGTCGGGACTAGCGGGGGCCAAAGATACGCAGTATTTT
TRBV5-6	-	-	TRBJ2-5	CASSLSETQYF	TGTGCCAGCAGCTTAAGCGAGACCCAGTACTTC
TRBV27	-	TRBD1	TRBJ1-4	CASPMGPGQGLTNEKLFF	TGTGCCAGCCCAATGGGACCGGGACAGGGCTTAACTAATGAAAAACTGTTTTTT
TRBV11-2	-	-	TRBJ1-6	CASSPMLGLRSSPLHF	TGTGCCAGCAGCCCGATGCTGGGGCTGCGCAGCTCACCCCTCCACTTT
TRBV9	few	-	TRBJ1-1	CASSAMDRNTEAFF	TGTGCCAGCAGCGCGATGGACAGGAACACTGAAGCTTTCTTT
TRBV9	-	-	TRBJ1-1	CASSVEQVGTEAFF	TGTGCCAGCAGCGTAGAACAGGTGGGCACTGAAGCTTTCTTT
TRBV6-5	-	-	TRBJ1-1	CASSYRGQTNTEAFF	TGTGCCAGCAGTTATAGAGGACAGACGAACACTGAAGCTTTCTTT
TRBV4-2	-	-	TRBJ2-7	CASSPPQAQGSYEQYF	TGTGCCAGCAGCCCTCCTCAGGCCCAGGGATCCTACGAGCAGTACTTC
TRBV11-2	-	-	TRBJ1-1	CASSPTRAIQVPTEAFF	TGTGCCAGCAGCCCTACCAGGGCAATACAGGTCCCCACTGAAGCTTTCTTT
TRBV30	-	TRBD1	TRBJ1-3	CAWSQGAGNTIYF	TGTGCCTGGAGTCAGGGGGCTGGAAACACCATATATTTT
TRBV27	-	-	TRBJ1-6	CASTRRRGATYNSPLHF	TGTGCCAGCACCCGGCGAAGAGGTGCCACTTATAATTCACCCCTCCACTTT
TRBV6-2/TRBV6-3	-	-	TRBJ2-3	CASSYSSAGSTSTDTQYF	TGTGCCAGCAGTTACTCTAGCGCGGGGTCAACTAGCACAGATACGCAGTATTTT
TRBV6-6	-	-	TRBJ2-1	CASSYGLNEQFF	TGTGCCAGCAGTTACGGCTTGAATGAGCAGTTCTTC
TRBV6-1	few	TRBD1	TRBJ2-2	CASSENRQGDYTGELFF	TGTGCCAGCAGTGAAAATCGACAGGGGGATTACACCGGGGAGCTGTTTTTT
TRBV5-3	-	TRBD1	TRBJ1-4	CARSSKDRGDEKLFF	TGTGCCAGAAGCTCGAAGGACAGGGGGGATGAAAAACTGTTTTTT
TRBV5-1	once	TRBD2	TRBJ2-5	CASSFADSSGVGSGAQYF	TGCGCCAGCAGCTTCGCGGACAGTAGCGGGGTGGGTTCGGGTGCCCAGTACTTC
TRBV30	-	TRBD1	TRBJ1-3	CAWSPGTGLNGNTIYF	TGTGCCTGGAGTCCCGGGACAGGGTTAAATGGAAACACCATATATTTT
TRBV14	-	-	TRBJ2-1	CASSTQGGNEQFF	TGTGCCAGCAGCACACAGGGGGGGAATGAGCAGTTCTTC
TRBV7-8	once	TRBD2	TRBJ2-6	CASSFAGDTPGAANVLTF	TGTGCCAGCAGCTTTGCGGGAGATACACCTGGGGCGGCCAACGTCCTGACTTTC
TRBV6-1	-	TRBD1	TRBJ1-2	CASSEPGTGNGYTF	TGTGCCAGCAGTGAGCCCGGGACAGGGAATGGCTACACCTTC
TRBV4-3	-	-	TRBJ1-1	CASSQDRRNTEAFF	TGCGCCAGCAGCCAAGATCGGAGGAACACTGAAGCTTTCTTT
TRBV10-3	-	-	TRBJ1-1	CAISGGASNTEAFF	TGTGCCATCAGCGGGGGAGCTTCGAACACTGAAGCTTTCTTT
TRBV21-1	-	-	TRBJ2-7	CASSGQGWSYEQYF	TGTGCCAGCAGCGGACAGGGGTGGAGCTACGAGCAGTACTTC
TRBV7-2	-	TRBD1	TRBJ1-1	CASSFTGTGIYTEAFF	TGTGCCAGCAGCTTTACCGGGACAGGGATTTACACTGAAGCTTTCTTT
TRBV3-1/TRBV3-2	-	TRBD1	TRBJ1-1	CASSLGTVNTEAFF	TGTGCCAGCAGCCTCGGGACAGTGAACACTGAAGCTTTCTTT
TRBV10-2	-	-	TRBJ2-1	CASSSLPGAEQFF	TGCGCCAGCAGCAGCCTTCCAGGCGCTGAGCAGTTCTTC
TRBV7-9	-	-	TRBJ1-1	CASSLAQTQRWAEAFF	TGTGCCAGCAGCTTAGCGCAAACCCAGAGGTGGGCTGAAGCTTTCTTT
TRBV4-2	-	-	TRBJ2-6	CASSQLTSGANVLTF	TGTGCCAGCAGCCAACTAACCTCTGGGGCCAACGTCCTGACTTTC
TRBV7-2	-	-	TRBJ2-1	CASSLGGLREQFF	TGTGCCAGCAGCTTAGGAGGGCTCAGGGAGCAGTTCTTC
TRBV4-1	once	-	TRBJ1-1	CASSQDGKGRTEAFF	TGCGCCAGCAGCCAAGATGGAAAGGGGCGGACTGAAGCTTTCTTT
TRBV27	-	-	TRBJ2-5	CASSLLSRDQETQYF	TGTGCCAGCAGTTTATTGAGCCGCGACCAAGAGACCCAGTACTTC
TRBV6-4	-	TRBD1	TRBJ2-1	CASSPDRATYNEQFF	TGTGCCAGCAGTCCCGACAGGGCCACCTACAATGAGCAGTTCTTC
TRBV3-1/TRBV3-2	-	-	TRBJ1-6	CASSDAQLNSPLHF	TGTGCCAGCAGCGATGCACAGCTTAATTCACCCCTCCACTTT
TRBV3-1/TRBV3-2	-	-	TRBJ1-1	CASSLSLNTEAFF	TGTGCCAGCAGCCTTTCATTGAACACTGAAGCTTTCTTT